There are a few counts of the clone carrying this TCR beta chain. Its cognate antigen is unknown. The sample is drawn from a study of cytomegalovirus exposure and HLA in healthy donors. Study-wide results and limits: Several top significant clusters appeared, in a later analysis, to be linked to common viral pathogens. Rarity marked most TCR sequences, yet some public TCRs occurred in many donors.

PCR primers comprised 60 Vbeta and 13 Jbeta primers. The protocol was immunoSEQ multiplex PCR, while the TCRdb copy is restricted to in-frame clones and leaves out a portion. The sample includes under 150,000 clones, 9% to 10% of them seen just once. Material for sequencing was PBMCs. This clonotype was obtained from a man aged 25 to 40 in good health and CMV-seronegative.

CDR3 DNA: TGTGCCAGTTTCCCGGGGGGTACCTCGGACGAGCAGTACTTC. This translates into CASFPGGTSDEQYF. The rearrangement joins TRBV28 to TRBJ2-7; 7 bases map to TRBD2. The germline V gene encodes CDR1 MDHEN and CDR2 SYDVKM. CDR3 size: 14 residues. V shed 9 bases, J shed 5 bases, and the junction held 13 bases outside the gene matches.